One sample yielded the 6 T cell receptor beta chains listed below, sequenced in a study of T cell therapy after organ transplantation. The protocol was immunoSEQ multiplex PCR, while the TCRdb copy is restricted to in-frame clones and leaves out a portion. The sample holds 51,000 or so clones, about 94% seen once. These receptors' antigens are unknown. Specimen: CD8+ T cells from blood, collected before autologous CMV-specific T cell therapy. These receptors were collected from a human patient who had received a solid organ transplant and had CMV disease.

The chain combines TRBV6-5 with TRBJ2-7; no clear D. The germline V gene has CDR1 MNHEY and CDR2 SVGAGI. The V end was cut by 1 base, the J end by 2 bases, with 9 bases between. There are 14 residues in the CDR3. CDR3 sequence reads: CASSYFPGTYEQYF. DNA for the CDR3: TGTGCCAGCAGTTACTTCCCAGGAACCTACGAGCAGTACTTC.

The rearrangement links TRBV7-9 to TRBJ1-2; D gene ambiguous. CDR1 is SEHNR and CDR2 is FQNEAQ in the germline V gene (reference sequence). The germline V and J ends were trimmed by 0 bases and 8 bases, with 10 bases remaining between them. CDR3 length: 13 amino acids. Here the CDR3 DNA reads TGTGCCAGCAGCTTAGCTAGCAGGCTAGGCTACACCTTC. Its translation: CASSLASRLGYTF. The full variable domain, with the rest looked up from reference TRBV7-9 and TRBJ1-2, is DTGVSQNPRHKITKRGQNVTFRCDPISEHNRLYWYRQTLGQGPEFLTYFQNEAQLEKSRLLSDRFSAERPKGSFSTLEIQRTEQGDSAMYLCASSLASRLGYTFGSGTRLTVV.

The chain employs TRBV27 and TRBJ2-7, with D possibly being TRBD1 (5 bases). The V and J ends lost 7 bases and 4 bases respectively, with 11 bases between them. Germline V gene sequence: CDR1 MNHEY, CDR2 SMNVEV (reference sequence). CDR3 length: 12 residues. The CDR3 reads CASKTQGYEQYF. CDR3 nucleotide sequence: TGTGCCAGCAAAACCCAGGGTTACGAGCAGTACTTC.

V is TRBV30 and J is TRBJ1-4; 7 bases are shared with TRBD1. Germline V gene lookup returns CDR1 GTSNPN and CDR2 SVGIG (reference sequence). With 1 base clipped from V and 3 bases from J, the junction kept 5 bases outside the gene matches. The CDR3 covers 15 residues. The CDR3: CAWSGVDRANEKLFF. For the CDR3, the DNA is TGTGCCTGGAGTGGAGTAGACAGGGCTAATGAAAAACTGTTTTTT.

V is TRBV6-4 and J is TRBJ2-1; 13 bases agree with TRBD2. The V and J ends lost 3 bases and 5 bases, in that order; junction bases with no gene match: 1. CDR1 and CDR2 from the germline V gene are MRHNA and SNTAGT. This CDR3 comprises 15 residues. CDR3 residues: CASSELAGGNNEQFF. CDR3 nucleotide sequence: TGTGCCAGCAGTGAACTAGCGGGGGGGAACAATGAGCAGTTCTTC.

This clone showed up just once. This chain links TRBV25-1 with TRBJ2-5, with no clear D. The V end lost 5 bases, the J end lost 0 bases, and 13 bases lay between the germline ends. The CDR3 consists of 15 residues. CDR1 is MGHDK, CDR2 SYGVNS, per germline. CDR3 region: CASSRPYNNQETQYF. DNA of the CDR3: TGTGCCAGCAGTCGTCCCTACAATAACCAAGAGACCCAGTACTTC.